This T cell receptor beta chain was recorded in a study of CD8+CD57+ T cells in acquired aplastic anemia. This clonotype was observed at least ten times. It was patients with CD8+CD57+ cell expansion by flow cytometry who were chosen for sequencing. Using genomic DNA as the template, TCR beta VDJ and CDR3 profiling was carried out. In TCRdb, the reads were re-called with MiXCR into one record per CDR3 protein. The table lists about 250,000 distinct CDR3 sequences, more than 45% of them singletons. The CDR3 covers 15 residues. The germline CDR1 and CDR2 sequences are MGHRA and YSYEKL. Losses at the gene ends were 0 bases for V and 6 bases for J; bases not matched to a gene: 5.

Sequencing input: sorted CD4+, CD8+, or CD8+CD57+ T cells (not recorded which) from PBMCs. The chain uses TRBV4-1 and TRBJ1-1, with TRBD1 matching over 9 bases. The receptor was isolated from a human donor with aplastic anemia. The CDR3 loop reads CASSQDGTGLAEAFF. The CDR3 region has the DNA TGCGCCAGCAGCCAAGACGGGACAGGGTTGGCTGAAGCTTTCTTT.